This TCR beta chain derives from a study of T cell repertoires in aging, cancer and after chemotherapy. CDR1 is MDHEN and CDR2 is SYDVKM in the germline V gene. Trimming pared 10 bases from V and 10 bases from J, leaving 23 bases between. This CDR3 has 15 residues. The template was genomic DNA from peripheral blood, not RNA. TRB rearrangements spanning V, D and J were amplified using mixed TRB-A/B primers. TCRdb processed the multiplex PCR reads anew with MiXCR; each CDR3 protein has one entry. The data hold 5,000 to 6,000 distinct CDR3 sequences, with 25% to 30% observed a single time. The V gene is TRBV28, the J gene TRBJ1-6, with a weak D call TRBD1 (5 bases). Sequencing was done on a sample of blood. The receptor was derived from a human donor in good health. DNA of the CDR3: TGTGCCACCTACCCCCGTAGGCGGCCAGGGTCACCCCTCCACTTT. Translated: CATYPRRRPGSPLHF. Full variable domain (missing parts from reference TRBV28 and TRBJ1-6): DVKVTQSSRYLVKRTGEKVFLECVQDMDHENMFWYRQDPGLGLRLIYFSYDVKMKEKGDIPEGYSVSREKKERFSLILESASTNQTSMYLCATYPRRRPGSPLHFGNGTRLTVT.